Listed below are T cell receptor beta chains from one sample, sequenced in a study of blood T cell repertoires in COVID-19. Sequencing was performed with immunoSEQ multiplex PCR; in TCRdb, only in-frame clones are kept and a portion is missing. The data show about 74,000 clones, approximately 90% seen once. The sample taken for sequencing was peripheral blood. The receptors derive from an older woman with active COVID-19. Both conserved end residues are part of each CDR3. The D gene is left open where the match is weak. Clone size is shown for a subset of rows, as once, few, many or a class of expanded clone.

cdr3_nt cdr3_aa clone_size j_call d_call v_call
TGTGCCAGCAGTGCAAGTAGCGGGGTTTACAATGAGCAGTTCTTC CASSASSGVYNEQFF NA TRBJ2-1 TRBD2 TRBV2
TGTGCCAGCAGCCAGTCAGGGGGCGGGTACGGCTACACCTTC CASSQSGGGYGYTF NA TRBJ1-2 TRBD1 TRBV3-1/TRBV3-2
TGTGCCAGTAAATCAGGGCTAGCCAAAAACATTCAGTACTTC CASKSGLAKNIQYF NA TRBJ2-4 NA TRBV6-4
TGTGCCACCACACTTAGCGGGCCAGATACGCAGTATTTT CATTLSGPDTQYF NA TRBJ2-3 TRBD2 TRBV28
TGTGCCAGTAGTATTGTTCTAGCAAGCTCCTACAATGAGCAGTTCTTC CASSIVLASSYNEQFF many TRBJ2-1 NA TRBV19
TGCGCCAGCAGCTTGGCTAGCGGGAGGATTAATGAGCAGTTCTTC CASSLASGRINEQFF NA TRBJ2-1 TRBD2 TRBV5-1
TGTGCCAGCAGTCCCGAGGCCCTTACCCGGGACAGGGCTCAGCCCCAGCATTTT CASSPEALTRDRAQPQHF NA TRBJ1-5 TRBD1 TRBV27
TGCGCCAGCAGCACCTCCTTGGTGAGACATCCCAAAGAGACCCAGTACTTC CASSTSLVRHPKETQYF NA TRBJ2-5 NA TRBV5-1
TGTGCCAGCAGTTTAGACCTAGTTTGGGGAGGGATGCAAGAGACCCAGTACTTC CASSLDLVWGGMQETQYF NA TRBJ2-5 TRBD2 TRBV28
TGTGCCGGGACTAGCGGAAACACAGATACGCAGTATTTT CAGTSGNTDTQYF NA TRBJ2-3 TRBD2 TRBV30
TGTGCCAGTAGAGTAAGGACGAGGGACACTGAAGCTTTCTTT CASRVRTRDTEAFF NA TRBJ1-1 NA TRBV19
TGTGCCAGCAGTCCACTCACAGGGCGGGAGGAAGGAGGCGAGCAGTACTTC CASSPLTGREEGGEQYF NA TRBJ2-7 TRBD2 TRBV28
TGTGCCAGCAGTAATGCAGGGGAGGGACAGCCCCAGCATTTT CASSNAGEGQPQHF few TRBJ1-5 NA TRBV27
TGTGCCAGCAGTCACCCTTTAACGAGAACAGATACGCAGTATTTT CASSHPLTRTDTQYF NA TRBJ2-3 NA TRBV6-2/TRBV6-3